A single TCR beta chain is shown here with its context. This entry is derived from a study of blood T cell repertoires in COVID-19. Germline values: CDR1 LNHDA, CDR2 SQIVND (reference sequence). The CDR3 covers 15 residues. V dropped 4 bases and J dropped 0 bases, with 10 bases sitting between them. The assay was immunoSEQ multiplex PCR, and TCRdb's table has in-frame clones only and misses some. The table lists around 190,000 clones, more than 80% of them singletons. The J gene is TRBJ1-3, the V gene TRBV19, with D tentatively TRBD1 (6 bases). This TCR came from a woman between 40 and 55 years old with COVID-19, enrolled during active disease. The source material was peripheral blood. CDR3 sequence reads: CASSTWTVSGNTIYF. As DNA, the CDR3 is TGTGCCAGTAGTACTTGGACAGTCTCTGGAAACACCATATATTTT.